This TCR beta chain is from a study of blood T cell repertoires in COVID-19. Study as a whole: PBMCs, B-cell-depleted T cells, or T cells provided the cDNA or gDNA that made up the material.

Germline lookup yields CDR1 MNHEY and CDR2 SMNVEV (reference sequence). The CDR3 extends over 14 amino acids. Trimming cost V 6 bases and J 6 bases; bases outside gene matches: 7. Sequenced by immunoSEQ multiplex PCR; TCRdb stores in-frame clones only, minus some. The sample shows about 190,000 clones, 82% of them seen only once. The V gene is TRBV27, the J gene TRBJ2-2, with 7 positions matching TRBD2. The receptor was derived from a woman aged 60 to 75 with COVID-19, enrolled during active disease. The sequencing input was peripheral blood. The CDR3 spells CASRGLAVAGELFF. The CDR3 DNA follows: TGTGCCAGCAGGGGGCTAGCGGTGGCCGGGGAGCTGTTTTTT.